This TCR beta chain emerged from a study of read filtering for tumor transcriptome and immune sequencing. Study-level information: The cohort had some 17 men and some 13 women aged roughly 47 to 80, mean roughly 65 years. Revised staging placed roughly 8 patients in R-ISS I, 15 to 20 in II, six or seven in III.

For this clonotype: What it binds is unknown. It may be a read error: a sequence one base away is much more abundant.

Germline V gene sequence: CDR1 SEHNR, CDR2 FQNEAQ (reference sequence). This CDR3 comprises 14 residues. From approximately 430 ng of RNA, a library with molecular barcoded alpha/delta and beta/gamma adaptors was made. Each CDR3 protein is one row after TCRdb ran MiXCR on the reads. The sample lists roughly 130,000 distinct CDR3 sequences; roughly 13% were seen once. Study conclusions and caveats: Without single-read clonotypes, shared clonotype proportions correlated more between IR-seq and RNA-seq. Even smaller IR-seq throughput identified most shared clonotypes.

Sequencing was carried out using a population of CD138-negative cells sorted from bone marrow. The receptor was derived from a donor aged 40 or over with multiple myeloma. The genes are TRBV7-9 and TRBJ2-3, with D perhaps TRBD2 (5 bases). CDR3 residues: CASSSQRFTDTEYF. The CDR3 DNA follows: TGTGCCAGCAGCTCGCAGCGGTTCACAGATACGGAGTATTTT.